The rows below give T cell receptor beta chains drawn from one sample of a study of blood T cell repertoires in COVID-19. TCRdb's table, derived via immunoSEQ multiplex PCR, lists solely in-frame clones and lacks some. Altogether over 400,000 clones are present, more than 80% being singletons, with the ten largest covering approximately 1.4%. The sample consisted of peripheral blood. These receptor sequences come from a woman aged 25 to 39 with active or convalescent COVID-19. Each CDR3 is given with its conserved first and last residue. A D gene is named only where the DNA matches it firmly. Where a row states a size, it is once, few, many or the class of an expanded clone; other rows omit it.

TRBD2 | TRBJ2-2 | - | TRBV9 | CASSPGGGSRTGELFF | TGTGCCAGCAGCCCAGGCGGGGGATCAAGGACCGGGGAGCTGTTTTTT
- | TRBJ2-2 | - | TRBV27 | CASSLRPGAAGELFF | TGTGCCAGCAGTTTGAGGCCAGGGGCCGCCGGGGAGCTGTTTTTT
TRBD1 | TRBJ1-2 | - | TRBV5-1 | CASREGTGFSGYTF | TGCGCCAGCAGAGAAGGGACAGGGTTCAGTGGCTACACCTTC
TRBD2 | TRBJ2-3 | - | TRBV19 | CASSILAGGLDTQYF | TGTGCCAGTAGTATATTGGCGGGGGGCCTGGATACGCAGTATTTT
TRBD2 | TRBJ2-1 | - | TRBV2 | CASRTTSGAYNEQFF | TGTGCCAGCAGAACCACTAGCGGGGCCTACAATGAGCAGTTCTTC
TRBD1 | TRBJ1-1 | - | TRBV6-5 | CASSRDSLNTEAFF | TGTGCCAGCAGCCGGGACAGCTTGAACACTGAAGCTTTCTTT
- | TRBJ2-4 | - | TRBV18 | CASSPGWQKNIQYF | TGTGCCAGCTCACCAGGCTGGCAGAAAAACATTCAGTACTTC
TRBD1 | TRBJ1-3 | - | TRBV13 | CASSYDRASGNTIYF | TGTGCCAGCAGCTATGACAGGGCCTCTGGAAACACCATATATTTT
TRBD2 | TRBJ2-7 | - | TRBV30 | CAWLAGPYEQYF | TGTGCCTGGCTAGCGGGGCCCTACGAGCAGTACTTC
- | TRBJ1-6 | few | TRBV2 | CASIFDRRYNSPLHF | TGTGCCAGCATTTTTGACAGGAGATATAATTCACCCCTCCACTTT
- | TRBJ2-7 | - | TRBV9 | CASSVTGNLPGEQYF | TGTGCCAGCAGCGTGACAGGTAACCTTCCAGGCGAGCAGTACTTC
TRBD1 | TRBJ1-5 | - | TRBV28 | CASSSGQGFQPQHF | TGTGCCAGCAGTTCCGGACAGGGGTTTCAGCCCCAGCATTTT
TRBD1 | TRBJ1-1 | - | TRBV10-3 | CAISGTGGKLNTEAFF | TGTGCCATCAGTGGAACAGGGGGGAAATTGAACACTGAAGCTTTCTTT
- | TRBJ2-3 | - | TRBV18 | CASSPPAGGSDTQYF | TGTGCCAGCTCACCACCCGCAGGGGGGTCAGATACGCAGTATTTT
- | TRBJ2-1 | once | TRBV7-8 | CASSALQGSSYNEQFF | TGTGCCAGCAGTGCCCTCCAGGGAAGCTCCTACAATGAGCAGTTCTTC
TRBD1 | TRBJ1-1 | few | TRBV19 | CATWDRGYDTEAFF | TGTGCCACCTGGGACAGGGGATACGACACTGAAGCTTTCTTT
- | TRBJ2-2 | - | TRBV4-2 | CASSQGGLVGELFF | TGTGCCAGCAGCCAAGGGGGACTGGTCGGGGAGCTGTTTTTT
TRBD1 | TRBJ2-2 | few | TRBV6-4 | CASREGGAGPGELFF | TGTGCCAGCAGAGAAGGGGGCGCCGGACCCGGGGAGCTGTTTTTT
- | TRBJ1-1 | - | TRBV2 | CASSKGGGVNTEAFF | TGTGCCAGCAGTAAAGGGGGGGGCGTGAACACTGAAGCTTTCTTT
TRBD1 | TRBJ2-3 | - | TRBV6-5 | CASSDRDVGTDTQYF | TGTGCCAGCAGCGACAGGGACGTCGGCACAGATACGCAGTATTTT
- | TRBJ2-1 | - | TRBV6-1 | CASSEVGSAAFF | TGTGCCAGCAGTGAAGTGGGTAGCGCCGCTTTCTTC
- | TRBJ2-6 | - | TRBV23-1 | CASSQYRSGFSGANVLTF | TGCGCCAGCAGTCAATATCGGTCAGGGTTCTCTGGGGCCAACGTCCTGACTTTC
TRBD2 | TRBJ2-3 | - | TRBV4-1 | CASSLRAGANTDTQYF | TGCGCCAGCAGCCTAAGAGCGGGGGCTAACACAGATACGCAGTATTTT
TRBD2 | TRBJ2-5 | - | TRBV6-5 | CASKKGLAGVETQYF | TGTGCCAGCAAAAAGGGACTAGCGGGAGTTGAGACCCAGTACTTC
TRBD1 | TRBJ1-2 | - | TRBV5-1 | CASAQTGGPSYGYTF | TGCGCCAGCGCCCAGACAGGGGGCCCCTCCTATGGCTACACCTTC
TRBD2 | TRBJ2-7 | - | TRBV6-5 | CASRLAGTYEQYF | TGTGCCAGCAGACTAGCGGGCACCTACGAGCAGTACTTC
TRBD2 | TRBJ2-5 | - | TRBV5-5 | CASSLIEAAGGPETQYF | TGTGCCAGCAGCTTGATCGAAGCGGCGGGGGGGCCGGAGACCCAGTACTTC
- | TRBJ1-5 | - | TRBV18 | CASSSTDDQPQHF | TGTGCCAGCTCCTCGACAGACGATCAGCCCCAGCATTTT
- | TRBJ1-2 | - | TRBV4-1 | CASSQGQNYGYTF | TGCGCCAGCAGCCAAGGACAGAACTATGGCTACACCTTC
- | TRBJ2-3 | - | TRBV14 | CASSQVGRVAGDTQYF | TGTGCCAGCAGCCAAGTCGGGCGGGTCGCTGGGGATACGCAGTATTTT
- | TRBJ1-2 | - | TRBV10-3 | CAISEAGLYGYTF | TGTGCCATCAGTGAGGCAGGGCTGTATGGCTACACCTTC
- | TRBJ1-5 | few | TRBV29-1 | CSVVIGGTLHF | TGCAGCGTTGTAATTGGAGGGACCCTACATTTT
TRBD1 | TRBJ1-5 | - | TRBV6-5 | CASSSDRGNNQPQHF | TGTGCCAGCAGTTCCGACAGGGGAAACAATCAGCCCCAGCATTTT
- | TRBJ2-1 | - | TRBV7-6 | CASSLVRGGASEQFF | TGTGCCAGCAGCTTAGTACGTGGGGGGGCGAGCGAGCAGTTCTTC
TRBD2 | TRBJ2-2 | - | TRBV29-1 | CSVQAEPGGAGELFF | TGCAGCGTTCAAGCGGAACCCGGGGGGGCCGGGGAGCTGTTTTTT
TRBD1 | TRBJ1-1 | - | TRBV11-2 | CASRPLEGADTEAFF | TGTGCCAGCAGACCTCTCGAGGGGGCGGACACTGAAGCTTTCTTT
TRBD1 | TRBJ1-4 | - | TRBV19 | CASSRDRGRGEKLFF | TGTGCCAGTAGCCGAGACAGGGGGCGCGGTGAAAAACTGTTTTTT
TRBD1 | TRBJ2-3 | - | TRBV5-1 | CASSLGTGQADTQYF | TGCGCCAGCAGCTTGGGGACAGGGCAGGCAGATACGCAGTATTTT
- | TRBJ2-7 | - | TRBV7-2 | CASSHTEQGHEQYF | TGTGCCAGCAGCCACACGGAGCAGGGCCACGAGCAGTACTTC
TRBD1 | TRBJ1-3 | once | TRBV6-5 | CASSKGTGAGNTIYF | TGTGCCAGCAGCAAAGGGACAGGGGCTGGAAACACCATATATTTT
- | TRBJ2-5 | - | TRBV18 | CASSPNRRETQYF | TGTGCCAGCTCACCGAACAGGAGAGAGACCCAGTACTTC
TRBD1 | TRBJ1-6 | - | TRBV2 | CASRVDRGYSPLHF | TGTGCCAGCAGGGTGGACAGGGGTTATTCACCCCTCCACTTT
- | TRBJ2-7 | - | TRBV29-1 | CSVRYHTLQNSYEQYF | TGCAGCGTTCGCTACCACACCTTACAGAATTCCTACGAGCAGTACTTC
- | TRBJ1-1 | - | TRBV11-2 | CASSLILNTEAFF | TGTGCCAGCAGCTTAATACTAAACACTGAAGCTTTCTTT
- | TRBJ2-7 | - | TRBV3-1/TRBV3-2 | CASSQAGGSSYEQYF | TGTGCCAGCAGCCAAGCCGGCGGGTCCTCCTACGAGCAGTACTTC
- | TRBJ1-1 | - | TRBV5-4 | CASSLPGTEAFF | TGTGCCAGCAGCTTGCCAGGCACTGAAGCTTTCTTT
TRBD1 | TRBJ2-2 | - | TRBV27 | CASSLWKGTGVAGELFF | TGTGCCAGCAGTTTATGGAAAGGGACAGGGGTCGCCGGGGAGCTGTTTTTT
- | TRBJ1-2 | - | TRBV11-2 | CASSLGQAFYGYTF | TGTGCCAGCAGCTTAGGCCAGGCCTTCTATGGCTACACCTTC
- | TRBJ1-1 | - | TRBV7-8 | CASSLGRGGMINTEAFF | TGTGCCAGCAGCTTAGGGCGGGGGGGTATGATAAACACTGAAGCTTTCTTT